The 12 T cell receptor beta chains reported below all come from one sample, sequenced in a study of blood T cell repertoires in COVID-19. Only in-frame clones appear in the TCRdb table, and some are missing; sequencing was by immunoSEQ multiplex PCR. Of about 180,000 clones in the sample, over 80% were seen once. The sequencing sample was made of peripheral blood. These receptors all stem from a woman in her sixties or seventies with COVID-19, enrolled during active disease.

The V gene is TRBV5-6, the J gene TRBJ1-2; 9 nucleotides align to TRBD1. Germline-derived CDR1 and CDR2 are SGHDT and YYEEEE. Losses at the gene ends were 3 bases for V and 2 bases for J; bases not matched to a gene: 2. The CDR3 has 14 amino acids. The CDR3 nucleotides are TGTGCCAGCAGCTCCGGGACAGGGAACTATGGCTACACCTTC. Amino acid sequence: CASSSGTGNYGYTF.

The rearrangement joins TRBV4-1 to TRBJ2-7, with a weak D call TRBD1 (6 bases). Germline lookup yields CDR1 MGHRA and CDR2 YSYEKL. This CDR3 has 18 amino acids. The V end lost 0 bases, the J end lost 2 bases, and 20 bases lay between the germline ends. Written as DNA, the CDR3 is TGCGCCAGCAGCCAAGACAGCGAGGGGGTGTCATTTGCCTACGAGCAGTACTTC. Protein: CASSQDSEGVSFAYEQYF.

CDR3 loop: CASRQGLANYGYTF. In nucleotides, the CDR3 is TGTGCCAGCAGGCAGGGACTAGCTAACTATGGCTACACCTTC. The chain carries TRBV6-5 and TRBJ1-2, with a weak D call TRBD1 (5 bases). Deletions cut 6 bases from V and 0 bases from J, with 11 bases between. The germline gives CDR1 MNHEY, CDR2 SVGAGI. This CDR3 region has 14 residues.

In nucleotides, the CDR3 is TGCGCCAGCAGCTTGACCGGCCTAGCGGACGGGGAGCTGTTTTTT. It codes for CASSLTGLADGELFF. The V call is TRBV5-1, the J call TRBJ2-2; TRBD2 matches at 7 bases. The CDR3 runs to 15 residues. V was clipped by 1 base and J by 7 bases; unmatched bases: 7. Germline-derived CDR1 and CDR2 are SGHRS and YFSETQ. The entire variable domain, with the rest obtained from reference TRBV5-1 and TRBJ2-2, is as follows: KAGVTQTPRYLIKTRGQQVTLSCSPISGHRSVSWYQQTPGQGLQFLFEYFSETQRNKGNFPGRFSGRQFSNSRSEMNVSTLELGDSALYLCASSLTGLADGELFFGEGSRLTVL.

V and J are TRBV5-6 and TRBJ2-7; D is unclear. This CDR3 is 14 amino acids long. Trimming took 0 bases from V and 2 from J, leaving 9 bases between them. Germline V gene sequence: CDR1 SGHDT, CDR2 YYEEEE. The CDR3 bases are TGTGCCAGCAGCTTGGCCGGTTTAACCTACGAGCAGTACTTC. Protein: CASSLAGLTYEQYF.

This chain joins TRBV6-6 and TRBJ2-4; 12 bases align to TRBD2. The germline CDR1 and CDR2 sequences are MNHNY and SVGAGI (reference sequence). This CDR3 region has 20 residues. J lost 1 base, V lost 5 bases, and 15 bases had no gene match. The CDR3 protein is CASSQTSGSNVGFAKNIQYF. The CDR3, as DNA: TGTGCCAGCAGTCAGACTAGCGGGAGCAACGTGGGCTTCGCCAAAAACATTCAGTACTTC.

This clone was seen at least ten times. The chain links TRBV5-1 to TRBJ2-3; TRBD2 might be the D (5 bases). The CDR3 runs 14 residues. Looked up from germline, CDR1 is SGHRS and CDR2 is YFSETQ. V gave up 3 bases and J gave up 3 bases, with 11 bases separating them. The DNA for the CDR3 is TGCGCCAGCAGCTCCGGAGGTCCGACAGATACGCAGTATTTT. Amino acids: CASSSGGPTDTQYF.

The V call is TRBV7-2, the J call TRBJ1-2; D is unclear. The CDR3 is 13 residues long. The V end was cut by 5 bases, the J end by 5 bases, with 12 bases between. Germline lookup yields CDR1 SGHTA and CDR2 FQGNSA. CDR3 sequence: CASSLTQPYGYTF. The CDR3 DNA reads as TGTGCCAGCAGCCTCACTCAACCTTATGGCTACACCTTC.

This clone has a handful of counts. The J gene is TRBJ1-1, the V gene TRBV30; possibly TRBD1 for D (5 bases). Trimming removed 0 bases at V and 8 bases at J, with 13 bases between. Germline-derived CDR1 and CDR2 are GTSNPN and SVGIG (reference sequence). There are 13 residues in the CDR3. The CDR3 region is CAWSVRGTKEAFF. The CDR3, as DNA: TGTGCCTGGAGTGTACGGGGGACGAAAGAAGCTTTCTTT.

CDR3 sequence (DNA): TGCGCCAGCACCCAGGGGTCTGGGGCCAACGTCCTGACTTTC. Its protein is CASTQGSGANVLTF. The chain couples TRBV5-1 to TRBJ2-6, with D tentatively TRBD1 (6 bases). Germline V gene lookup returns CDR1 SGHRS and CDR2 YFSETQ. The CDR3 length is 14 residues. Trimming removed 6 bases from V and 1 base from J, with 8 bases in between.

CDR3 nucleotide sequence: TGTGCCAGTAGTGCCGGGGGGGCGACAACTAATGAAAAACTGTTTTTT. Translated: CASSAGGATTNEKLFF. This chain connects TRBV19 to TRBJ1-4; tentative D call: TRBD1 (6 bases). CDR1 is LNHDA, CDR2 SQIVND, per germline (reference sequence). Trimming took off 5 bases at V and 0 bases at J, with 13 bases between the two ends. This CDR3 comprises 16 residues.

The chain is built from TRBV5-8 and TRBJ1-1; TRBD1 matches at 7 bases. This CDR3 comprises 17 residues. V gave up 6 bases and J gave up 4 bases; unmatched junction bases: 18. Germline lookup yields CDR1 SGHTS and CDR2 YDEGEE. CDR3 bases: TGTGCCAGCAAACCGACCCTGACAGGGAAAGGGACCACTGAAGCTTTCTTT. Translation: CASKPTLTGKGTTEAFF.